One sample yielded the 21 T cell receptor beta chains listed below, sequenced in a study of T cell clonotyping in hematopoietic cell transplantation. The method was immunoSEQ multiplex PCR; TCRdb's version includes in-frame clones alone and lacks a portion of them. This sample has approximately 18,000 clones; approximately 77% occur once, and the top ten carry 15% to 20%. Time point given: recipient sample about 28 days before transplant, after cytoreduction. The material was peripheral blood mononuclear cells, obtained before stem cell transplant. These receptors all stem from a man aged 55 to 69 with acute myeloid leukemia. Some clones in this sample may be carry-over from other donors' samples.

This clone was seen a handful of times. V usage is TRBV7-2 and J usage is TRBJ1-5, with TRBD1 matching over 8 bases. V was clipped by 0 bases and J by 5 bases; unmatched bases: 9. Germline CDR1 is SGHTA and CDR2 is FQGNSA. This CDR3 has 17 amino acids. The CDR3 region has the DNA TGTGCCAGCAGCTTAGCCTTTCGGGACAGGTCCGATCAGCCCCAGCATTTT. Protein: CASSLAFRDRSDQPQHF.

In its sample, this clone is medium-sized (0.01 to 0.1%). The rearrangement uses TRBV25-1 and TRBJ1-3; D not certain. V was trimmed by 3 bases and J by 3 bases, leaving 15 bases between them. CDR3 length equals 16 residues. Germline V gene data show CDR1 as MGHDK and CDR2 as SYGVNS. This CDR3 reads CASSDPWAELGNTIYF. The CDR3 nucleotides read TGTGCCAGCAGTGATCCCTGGGCAGAACTTGGAAACACCATATATTTT.

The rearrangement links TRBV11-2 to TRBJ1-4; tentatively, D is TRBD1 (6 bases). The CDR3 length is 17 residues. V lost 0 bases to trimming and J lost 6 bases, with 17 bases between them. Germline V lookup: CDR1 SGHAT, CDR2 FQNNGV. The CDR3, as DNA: TGTGCCAGCAGCTTAGATTGGGGAGGGGGTGACGATGAAAAACTGTTTTTT. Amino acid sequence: CASSLDWGGGDDEKLFF.

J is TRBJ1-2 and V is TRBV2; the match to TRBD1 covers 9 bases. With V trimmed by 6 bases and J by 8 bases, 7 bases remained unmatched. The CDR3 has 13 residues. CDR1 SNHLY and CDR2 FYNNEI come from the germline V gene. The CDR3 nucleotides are TGTGCCAGCAGGGGACAGGGATTTGGGGGCTACACCTTC. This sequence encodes CASRGQGFGGYTF.

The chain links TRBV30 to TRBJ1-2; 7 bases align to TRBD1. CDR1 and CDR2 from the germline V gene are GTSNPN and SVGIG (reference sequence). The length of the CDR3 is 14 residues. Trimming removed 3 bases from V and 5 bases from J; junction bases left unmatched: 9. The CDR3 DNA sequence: TGTGCCTGGAGCGCCGACCAGGGGGTGTATGGCTACACCTTC. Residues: CAWSADQGVYGYTF.

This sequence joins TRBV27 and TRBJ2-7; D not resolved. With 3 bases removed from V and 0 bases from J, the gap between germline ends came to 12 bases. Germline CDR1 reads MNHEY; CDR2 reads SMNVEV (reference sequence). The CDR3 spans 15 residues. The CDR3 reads CASSFDTFSSYEQYF. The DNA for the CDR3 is TGTGCCAGCAGTTTTGACACTTTTTCCTCCTACGAGCAGTACTTC.

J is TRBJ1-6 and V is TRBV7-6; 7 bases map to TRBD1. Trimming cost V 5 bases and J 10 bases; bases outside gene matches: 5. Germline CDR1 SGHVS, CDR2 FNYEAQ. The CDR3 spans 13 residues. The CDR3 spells CASSTGQESPLHF. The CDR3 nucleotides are TGTGCCAGCAGCACCGGACAGGAATCACCCCTCCACTTT.

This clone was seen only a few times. This CDR3 reads CASSLDGHRTDTQYF. The CDR3 DNA follows: TGCGCCAGCAGCTTGGATGGACATCGCACAGATACGCAGTATTTT. The chain is built from TRBV5-1 and TRBJ2-3; D is possibly TRBD1 (5 bases). The CDR3 consists of 15 residues. The V gene lost 0 bases and the J gene lost 1 base, with 9 bases spanning the gap. Germline loops: CDR1 SGHRS, CDR2 YFSETQ.

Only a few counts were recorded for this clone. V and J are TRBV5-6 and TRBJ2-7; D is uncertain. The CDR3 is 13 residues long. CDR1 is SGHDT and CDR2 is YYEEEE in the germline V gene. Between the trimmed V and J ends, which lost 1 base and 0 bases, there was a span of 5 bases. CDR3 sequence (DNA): TGTGCCAGCAGCTTGTTTCCCTCCTACGAGCAGTACTTC. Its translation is CASSLFPSYEQYF.

The CDR3 region has the DNA TGTGCCAGCAGTTTTAACAATAACTATGGCTACACCTTC. Translation: CASSFNNNYGYTF. The rearrangement links TRBV27 to TRBJ1-2; D uncertain. The germline CDR1 and CDR2 sequences are MNHEY and SMNVEV (reference sequence). V lost 3 bases, J lost 1 base, and 6 bases lay in between. CDR3 length: 13 residues.

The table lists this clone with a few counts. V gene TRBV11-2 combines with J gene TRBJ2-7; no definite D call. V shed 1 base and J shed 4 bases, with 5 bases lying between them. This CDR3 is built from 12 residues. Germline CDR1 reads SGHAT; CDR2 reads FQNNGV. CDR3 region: CASSLGQYEQYF. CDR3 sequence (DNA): TGTGCCAGCAGCTTAGGGCAGTACGAGCAGTACTTC. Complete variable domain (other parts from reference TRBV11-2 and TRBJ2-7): EAGVAQSPRYKIIEKRQSVAFWCNPISGHATLYWYQQILGQGPKLLIQFQNNGVVDDSQLPKDRFSAERLKGVDSTLKIQPAKLEDSAVYLCASSLGQYEQYFGPGTRLTVT.

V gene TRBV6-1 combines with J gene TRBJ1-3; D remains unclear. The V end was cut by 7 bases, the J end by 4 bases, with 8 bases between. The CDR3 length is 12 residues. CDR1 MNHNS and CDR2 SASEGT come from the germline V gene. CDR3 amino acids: CASMSRGNTIYF. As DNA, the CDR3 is TGTGCCAGCATGTCGCGGGGAAACACCATATATTTT.

The CDR3 loop is CAWSATKSGDTQYF. The CDR3 region has the DNA TGTGCCTGGAGCGCGACCAAATCAGGAGATACGCAGTATTTT. V and J are TRBV30 and TRBJ2-3; D not certain. CDR3 size: 14 residues. CDR1 is GTSNPN, CDR2 SVGIG, per germline (reference sequence). Trimming took 3 bases from V and 5 from J, leaving 15 bases between them.

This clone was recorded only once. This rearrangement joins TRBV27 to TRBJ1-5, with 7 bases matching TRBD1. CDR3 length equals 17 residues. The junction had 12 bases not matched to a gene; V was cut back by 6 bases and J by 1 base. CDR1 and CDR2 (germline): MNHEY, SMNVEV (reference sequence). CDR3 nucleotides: TGTGCCAGCAGCCCCACCGAAGGGACAGCCAGCAATCAGCCCCAGCATTTT. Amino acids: CASSPTEGTASNQPQHF.

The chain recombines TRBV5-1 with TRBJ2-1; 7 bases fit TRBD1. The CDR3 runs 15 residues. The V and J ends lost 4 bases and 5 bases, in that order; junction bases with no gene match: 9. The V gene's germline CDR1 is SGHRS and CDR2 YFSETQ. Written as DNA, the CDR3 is TGCGCCAGCAGCCTCTCGGGACAGACGAACAATGAGCAGTTCTTC. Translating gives CASSLSGQTNNEQFF.

The CDR3, as DNA: TGTGCTAGTGGCCTTACGACAGGGGATACTGAAGCTTTCTTT. As protein: CASGLTTGDTEAFF. This chain uses TRBV12-5 with TRBJ1-1, with 8 bases aligning to TRBD1. This CDR3 spans 14 amino acids. With V trimmed by 6 bases and J by 5 bases, 8 bases remained unmatched. Looked up from germline, CDR1 is LGHNT and CDR2 is FRNRAP.

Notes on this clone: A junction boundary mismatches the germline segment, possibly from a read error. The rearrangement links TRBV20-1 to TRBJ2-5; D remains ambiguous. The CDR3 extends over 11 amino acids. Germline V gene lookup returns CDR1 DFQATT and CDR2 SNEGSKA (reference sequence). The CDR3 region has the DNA TGCAGTGCCTCGGACCACGAGACCCAGTACTTC. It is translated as CSASDHETQYF.

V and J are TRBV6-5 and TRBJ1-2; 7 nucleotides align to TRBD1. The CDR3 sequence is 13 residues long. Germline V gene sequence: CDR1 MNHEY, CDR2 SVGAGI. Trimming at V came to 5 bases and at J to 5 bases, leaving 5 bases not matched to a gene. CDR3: CASSPPGQYGYTF. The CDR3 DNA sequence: TGTGCCAGCAGTCCCCCGGGACAGTATGGCTACACCTTC.

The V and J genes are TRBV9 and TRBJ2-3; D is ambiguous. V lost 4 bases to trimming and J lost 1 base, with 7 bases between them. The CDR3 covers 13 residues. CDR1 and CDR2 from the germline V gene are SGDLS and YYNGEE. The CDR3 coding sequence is TGTGCCAGCAGCTCTTTTGGCACAGATACGCAGTATTTT. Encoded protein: CASSSFGTDTQYF. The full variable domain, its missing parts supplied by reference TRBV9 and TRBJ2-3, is DSGVTQTPKHLITATGQRVTLRCSPRSGDLSVYWYQQSLDQGLQFLIQYYNGEERAKGNILERFSAQQFPDLHSELNLSSLELGDSALYFCASSSFGTDTQYFGPGTRLTVL.

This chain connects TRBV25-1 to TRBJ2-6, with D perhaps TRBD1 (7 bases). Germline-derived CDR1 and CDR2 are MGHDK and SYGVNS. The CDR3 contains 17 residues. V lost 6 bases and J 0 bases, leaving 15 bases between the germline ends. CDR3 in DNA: TGTGCCAGCAGGGGGGGACAGAAATACTCTGGGGCCAACGTCCTGACTTTC. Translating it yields CASRGGQKYSGANVLTF.

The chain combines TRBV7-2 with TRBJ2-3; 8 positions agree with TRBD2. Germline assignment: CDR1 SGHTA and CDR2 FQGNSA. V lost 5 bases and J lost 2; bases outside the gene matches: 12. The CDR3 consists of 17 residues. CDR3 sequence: CASSRGVRGAATDTQYF. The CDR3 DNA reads TGTGCCAGCAGCAGGGGCGTGCGGGGGGCGGCCACAGATACGCAGTATTTT.